A few counts support the clone carrying this T cell receptor (beta chain). This sample is part of a study of blood T cell repertoires in COVID-19. In the original analysis: From reference gene primer amplification, estimates of nucleated cell counts were derived. Assay: immunoSEQ multiplex PCR; the TCRdb copy retains only in-frame clones and omits some. That table furnishes V, J and clone size, whereas the DNA furnished D and trimming. The sample carries hundreds of thousands of clones, about 82% recorded once. The V gene lost 6 bases and the J gene lost 7 bases, with 18 bases spanning the gap. Germline V gene sequence: CDR1 SGHNT, CDR2 YENEEA. There are 14 residues in the CDR3. Followed longitudinally, the Seattle patients had been enrolled during active infection.

The TCR originated in a woman older than 75 with COVID-19, enrolled during active disease. V and J are TRBV11-3 and TRBJ1-2; D perhaps matches TRBD1 (6 bases). The sequenced sample was peripheral blood. The CDR3 coding sequence is TGTGCCAGCAGTCAAGACCGCACAGGGTCTGGCTACACCTTC. Its translation: CASSQDRTGSGYTF.